The 7 T cell receptor beta chains presented below share a single source sample, sequenced in a study of blood T cell repertoires in COVID-19. The method was immunoSEQ multiplex PCR; TCRdb's version includes in-frame clones alone and lacks a portion of them. The sample carries some 150,000 clones, around nine tenths recorded once. The sample consisted of peripheral blood. These receptors were collected from a human donor in a cohort sampled during active COVID-19.

The chain has TRBV19 and TRBJ1-1; D is ambiguous. CDR3 size: 14 residues. Germline lookup yields CDR1 LNHDA and CDR2 SQIVND (reference sequence). The V gene lost 1 base and the J gene lost 4 bases, with 10 bases spanning the gap. CDR3 amino acids: CASSIVAGTTEAFF. The CDR3 DNA follows: TGTGCCAGTAGTATAGTTGCGGGTACCACTGAAGCTTTCTTT.

This chain uses TRBV10-3 with TRBJ1-1; D is unresolved. This CDR3 is 14 amino acids long. Germline V gene sequence: CDR1 ENHRY, CDR2 SYGVKD. The V end lost 0 bases, the J end lost 1 base, and 6 bases lay between the germline ends. CDR3 amino acids: CAISESRQNTEAFF. The CDR3 region has the DNA TGTGCCATCAGTGAGTCTAGACAGAACACTGAAGCTTTCTTT.

The rearrangement links TRBV11-3 to TRBJ2-3; D is uncertain. CDR3 length: 15 residues. The V and J ends lost 1 base and 2 bases respectively, with 10 bases between them. Germline CDR1 and CDR2: SGHNT and YENEEA. In DNA, the CDR3 is TGTGCCAGCAGCTTAGGTGTCAGGATCACAGATACGCAGTATTTT. Its translation is CASSLGVRITDTQYF.

This rearrangement joins TRBV6-2 or TRBV6-3 to TRBJ2-7; 9 bases are shared with TRBD2. Per the germline V gene, CDR1 is MNHEY and CDR2 is SVGEGT. This CDR3 comprises 13 residues. V lost 5 bases, J lost 2 bases, and 1 base stayed unmatched. CDR3 residues: CASSVAGAYEQYF. The CDR3 nucleotides read TGTGCCAGCAGTGTAGCGGGAGCCTACGAGCAGTACTTC.

This clone was counted ten times or more. The CDR3 spells CASGRDRVTEAFF. The CDR3 coding sequence is TGTGCCAGCGGTCGGGACAGGGTTACTGAAGCTTTCTTT. This chain uses TRBV28 with TRBJ1-1, with TRBD1 identical over 9 bases. With 8 bases clipped from V and 5 bases from J, the junction kept 6 bases outside the gene matches. The CDR3 is 13 amino acids. Germline assignment: CDR1 MDHEN and CDR2 SYDVKM. The full variable domain, rest sourced from reference TRBV28 and TRBJ1-1, is DVKVTQSSRYLVKRTGEKVFLECVQDMDHENMFWYRQDPGLGLRLIYFSYDVKMKEKGDIPEGYSVSREKKERFSLILESASTNQTSMYLCASGRDRVTEAFFGQGTRLTVV.

The chain links TRBV19 to TRBJ1-6; 11 bases agree with TRBD1. The ends lost 5 bases at V and 8 bases at J; junction bases unmatched: 5. CDR1 LNHDA and CDR2 SQIVND come from the germline V gene (reference sequence). The CDR3 totals 15 residues. CDR3 sequence reads: CASSVDRGLDSPLHF. The CDR3 region has the DNA TGTGCCAGTAGTGTGGACAGGGGGCTGGATTCACCCCTCCACTTT.

This chain joins TRBV19 and TRBJ1-1; 7 bases are a match to TRBD1. There are 15 residues in the CDR3. The ends lost 5 bases at V and 4 bases at J; junction bases unmatched: 10. CDR1 and CDR2 (germline): LNHDA, SQIVND (reference sequence). The CDR3 protein is CASSHAKQGSTEAFF. The CDR3 bases are TGTGCCAGTAGTCACGCGAAACAGGGGAGCACTGAAGCTTTCTTT.